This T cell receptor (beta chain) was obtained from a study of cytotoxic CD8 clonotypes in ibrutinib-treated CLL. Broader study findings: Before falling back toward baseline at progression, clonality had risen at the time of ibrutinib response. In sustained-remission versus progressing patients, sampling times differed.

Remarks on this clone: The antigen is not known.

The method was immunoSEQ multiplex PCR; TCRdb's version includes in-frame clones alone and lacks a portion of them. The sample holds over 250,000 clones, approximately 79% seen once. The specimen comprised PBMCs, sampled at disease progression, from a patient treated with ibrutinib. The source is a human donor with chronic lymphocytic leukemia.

CDR3 amino acids: CASMLQGMNTEAFF. The CDR3 region has the DNA TGCGCCAGCATGCTACAGGGGATGAACACTGAAGCTTTCTTT. The rearrangement joins TRBV5-1 to TRBJ1-1, with 7 bases that match TRBD1. V shed 6 bases, J shed 0 bases, and the junction held 5 bases outside the gene matches. The CDR3 spans 14 residues. The germline gives CDR1 SGHRS, CDR2 YFSETQ.